These T cell receptor beta chains were read from a single sample in a study of T cell changes during pregnancy in multiple sclerosis. Clones were read by immunoSEQ multiplex PCR, and TCRdb kept only the in-frame ones, dropping some. This sample carries roughly 70,000 clones, 90% to 95% of them seen once, and the ten largest clones take about 1.2%. Sequenced here: peripheral blood, sampled in the third trimester of pregnancy. Receptor source: a female donor with multiple sclerosis, enrolled in a pregnancy study. Both conserved end residues are part of each CDR3. A D gene is named only where the DNA matches it firmly. The listing skips clone size in some rows; elsewhere it reads once, few, many or a size class.

V gene: TRBV28
clone size: -
J gene: TRBJ2-7
D gene: -
CDR3 protein: CASSFGTGRYEQYF
CDR3 DNA: TGTGCCAGCAGTTTTGGGACTGGTAGGTACGAGCAGTACTTC

V gene: TRBV28
clone size: -
J gene: TRBJ1-1
D gene: TRBD1
CDR3 protein: CASSLGQGEAFF
CDR3 DNA: TGTGCCAGCAGTTTAGGTCAGGGGGAGGCTTTCTTT

V gene: TRBV6-6
clone size: -
J gene: TRBJ1-2
D gene: TRBD1
CDR3 protein: CASSHPGQGIDGYTF
CDR3 DNA: TGTGCCAGCAGTCACCCGGGACAGGGGATTGATGGCTACACCTTC

V gene: TRBV4-1
clone size: -
J gene: TRBJ2-3
D gene: TRBD2
CDR3 protein: CASSRLTSGNPDTQYF
CDR3 DNA: TGCGCCAGCAGCCGACTGACTAGCGGTAATCCAGATACGCAGTATTTT

V gene: TRBV11-2
clone size: -
J gene: TRBJ2-3
D gene: -
CDR3 protein: CASTPAIAGDTQYF
CDR3 DNA: TGTGCCAGCACCCCGGCGATAGCAGGGGATACGCAGTATTTT

V gene: TRBV19
clone size: -
J gene: TRBJ2-5
D gene: TRBD2
CDR3 protein: CASRGTSGYQETQYF
CDR3 DNA: TGTGCCAGTAGGGGGACTAGCGGATACCAAGAGACCCAGTACTTC

V gene: TRBV6-1
clone size: -
J gene: TRBJ2-7
D gene: -
CDR3 protein: CASRPGATEQYF
CDR3 DNA: TGTGCCAGCCGCCCGGGAGCCACCGAGCAGTACTTC

V gene: TRBV6-5
clone size: once
J gene: TRBJ2-5
D gene: TRBD2
CDR3 protein: CASSYFSGVLGETQYF
CDR3 DNA: TGTGCCAGCAGTTACTTTAGCGGGGTTTTGGGAGAGACCCAGTACTTC

V gene: TRBV7-9
clone size: -
J gene: TRBJ2-6
D gene: TRBD1
CDR3 protein: CASSYRTGRAGANVLTF
CDR3 DNA: TGTGCCAGCAGCTACCGGACAGGGAGAGCTGGGGCCAACGTCCTGACTTTC

V gene: TRBV5-3
clone size: -
J gene: TRBJ2-1
D gene: TRBD2
CDR3 protein: CARSLTDLAGGKYNEQFF
CDR3 DNA: TGTGCCAGAAGCTTGACGGATTTAGCGGGAGGGAAATACAATGAGCAGTTCTTC

V gene: TRBV5-4
clone size: -
J gene: TRBJ2-7
D gene: -
CDR3 protein: CASSHSGEQYF
CDR3 DNA: TGTGCCAGCAGCCACTCGGGCGAGCAGTACTTC

V gene: TRBV9
clone size: -
J gene: TRBJ2-6
D gene: -
CDR3 protein: CASSGGPNVLTF
CDR3 DNA: TGTGCCAGCAGCGGAGGGCCGAACGTCCTGACTTTC

V gene: TRBV5-5
clone size: -
J gene: TRBJ2-5
D gene: TRBD2
CDR3 protein: CASSLLAGVGETQYF
CDR3 DNA: TGTGCCAGCAGCTTACTAGCGGGAGTAGGGGAGACCCAGTACTTC

V gene: TRBV7-2
clone size: -
J gene: TRBJ2-7
D gene: -
CDR3 protein: CASSWGFGYEQYF
CDR3 DNA: TGTGCCAGCAGCTGGGGCTTTGGCTACGAGCAGTACTTC

V gene: TRBV28
clone size: -
J gene: TRBJ2-1
D gene: TRBD1
CDR3 protein: CASSILGTGRVNEQFF
CDR3 DNA: TGTGCCAGCAGTATCCTAGGGACAGGGAGGGTCAATGAGCAGTTCTTC

V gene: TRBV5-1
clone size: -
J gene: TRBJ1-1
D gene: TRBD1
CDR3 protein: CASSLGVVTGGLNTEAFF
CDR3 DNA: TGCGCCAGCAGCTTGGGAGTAGTAACAGGGGGCCTGAACACTGAAGCTTTCTTT

V gene: TRBV6-5
clone size: -
J gene: TRBJ1-1
D gene: -
CDR3 protein: CASSFPGTEAFF
CDR3 DNA: TGTGCCAGCAGTTTCCCCGGGACAGAAGCTTTCTTT

V gene: TRBV2
clone size: -
J gene: TRBJ2-3
D gene: TRBD2
CDR3 protein: CASSILAGGTDTQYF
CDR3 DNA: TGTGCCAGCAGTATACTAGCGGGAGGCACAGATACGCAGTATTTT

V gene: TRBV29-1
clone size: -
J gene: TRBJ1-1
D gene: TRBD1
CDR3 protein: CSVVPIYRGRTEAFF
CDR3 DNA: TGCAGCGTTGTGCCGATATACAGGGGGCGGACTGAAGCTTTCTTT

V gene: TRBV28
clone size: -
J gene: TRBJ2-7
D gene: TRBD1
CDR3 protein: CASSPPITGTAYEQYF
CDR3 DNA: TGTGCCAGCAGTCCCCCCATTACCGGGACAGCCTACGAGCAGTACTTC

V gene: TRBV10-2
clone size: -
J gene: TRBJ2-7
D gene: TRBD2
CDR3 protein: CASSPVFAGGPGEQYF
CDR3 DNA: TGCGCCAGCAGTCCTGTCTTTGCGGGAGGGCCAGGGGAGCAGTACTTC

V gene: TRBV7-2
clone size: -
J gene: TRBJ2-7
D gene: -
CDR3 protein: CASSYPPGSEQYF
CDR3 DNA: TGTGCCAGCAGCTACCCACCCGGGTCCGAGCAGTACTTC

V gene: TRBV27
clone size: -
J gene: TRBJ1-5
D gene: -
CDR3 protein: CASSLRGQPQHF
CDR3 DNA: TGTGCCAGCAGTTTACGAGGTCAGCCCCAGCATTTT

V gene: TRBV5-6
clone size: -
J gene: TRBJ1-2
D gene: -
CDR3 protein: CASSLELTGRSGYTF
CDR3 DNA: TGTGCCAGCAGCTTGGAGTTGACAGGCCGATCTGGCTACACCTTC

V gene: TRBV5-1
clone size: -
J gene: TRBJ2-2
D gene: -
CDR3 protein: CASSLNRENTGELFF
CDR3 DNA: TGCGCCAGCAGCTTGAACAGGGAGAACACCGGGGAGCTGTTTTTT

V gene: TRBV5-4
clone size: -
J gene: TRBJ2-3
D gene: TRBD2
CDR3 protein: CASSFRLAGNTDTQYF
CDR3 DNA: TGTGCCAGCAGCTTCCGACTAGCGGGGAACACAGATACGCAGTATTTT

V gene: TRBV5-1
clone size: -
J gene: TRBJ2-2
D gene: -
CDR3 protein: CASSLGADTGELFF
CDR3 DNA: TGCGCCAGCAGCTTGGGGGCCGACACCGGGGAGCTGTTTTTT

V gene: TRBV2
clone size: -
J gene: TRBJ1-5
D gene: -
CDR3 protein: CASSIHTPSNAQPQHF
CDR3 DNA: TGTGCCAGCAGTATTCACACGCCTTCCAATGCTCAGCCCCAGCATTTT

V gene: TRBV19
clone size: few
J gene: TRBJ1-1
D gene: -
CDR3 protein: CASSITGLMTEAFF
CDR3 DNA: TGTGCCAGTAGTATCACAGGGCTTATGACTGAAGCTTTCTTT

V gene: TRBV7-2
clone size: -
J gene: TRBJ2-7
D gene: -
CDR3 protein: CASSSQMGLYQSYEQYF
CDR3 DNA: TGTGCCAGCAGCTCTCAGATGGGACTCTATCAAAGCTACGAGCAGTACTTC

V gene: TRBV5-1
clone size: -
J gene: TRBJ2-1
D gene: TRBD2
CDR3 protein: CASSQRLAGEQFF
CDR3 DNA: TGCGCCAGCAGCCAAAGACTAGCGGGGGAGCAGTTCTTC

V gene: TRBV2
clone size: -
J gene: TRBJ1-5
D gene: -
CDR3 protein: CASSARGGNQPQHF
CDR3 DNA: TGTGCCAGCAGTGCCCGCGGGGGCAATCAGCCCCAGCATTTT

V gene: TRBV10-3
clone size: -
J gene: TRBJ2-7
D gene: -
CDR3 protein: CAISSETGSYEQYF
CDR3 DNA: TGTGCCATCAGCTCCGAGACAGGTTCCTACGAGCAGTACTTC

V gene: TRBV19
clone size: -
J gene: TRBJ2-1
D gene: TRBD2
CDR3 protein: CASSGGTSGLFSYNEQFF
CDR3 DNA: TGTGCCAGTAGTGGTGGGACTAGCGGGTTATTTTCCTACAATGAGCAGTTCTTC

V gene: TRBV6-4
clone size: -
J gene: TRBJ2-1
D gene: -
CDR3 protein: CASSDPGLPQFF
CDR3 DNA: TGTGCCAGCAGTGATCCGGGACTCCCACAGTTCTTC

V gene: TRBV29-1
clone size: -
J gene: TRBJ2-5
D gene: -
CDR3 protein: CSVEYRIKKTQYF
CDR3 DNA: TGCAGCGTTGAATACAGAATTAAGAAGACCCAGTACTTC

V gene: TRBV5-1
clone size: -
J gene: TRBJ2-2
D gene: TRBD2
CDR3 protein: CASSTHPGTSGSTGELFF
CDR3 DNA: TGCGCCAGCAGCACCCACCCCGGGACTAGCGGGAGTACCGGGGAGCTGTTTTTT

V gene: TRBV7-6
clone size: -
J gene: TRBJ2-3
D gene: TRBD2
CDR3 protein: CASSLGAGAADTQYF
CDR3 DNA: TGTGCCAGCAGCTTAGGTGCGGGAGCCGCAGATACGCAGTATTTT

V gene: TRBV28
clone size: -
J gene: TRBJ2-1
D gene: TRBD1
CDR3 protein: CASSLAGGYEQFF
CDR3 DNA: TGTGCCAGCAGTTTGGCAGGGGGTTATGAGCAGTTCTTC

V gene: TRBV4-2
clone size: -
J gene: TRBJ2-3
D gene: TRBD2
CDR3 protein: CASSQEGTTTDTQYF
CDR3 DNA: TGTGCCAGCAGCCAAGAAGGGACTACCACAGATACGCAGTATTTT

V gene: TRBV29-1
clone size: -
J gene: TRBJ2-4
D gene: -
CDR3 protein: CSVHTTVDIQYF
CDR3 DNA: TGCAGCGTTCATACGACAGTAGATATTCAGTACTTC

V gene: TRBV4-2
clone size: -
J gene: TRBJ2-7
D gene: -
CDR3 protein: CASSQQNRGLRTKEFYEQYF
CDR3 DNA: TGTGCCAGCAGCCAACAAAACAGGGGCCTTAGGACTAAAGAATTCTACGAGCAGTACTTC